The 22 T cell receptor beta chains in this list originate from one sample, sequenced in a study of T-cell reconstitution after alpha-beta-depleted transplantation in children. For TCRbeta, the library was prepared with unique molecular identifiers. TCRdb independently ran MiXCR on the PCR reads; one entry per CDR3 protein. The sample shows about 350,000 distinct CDR3 sequences, around 15% of them seen only once. The specimen was PBMCs, mostly from graft donor cells, collected 360 days after TCRalphabeta/CD19-depleted stem cell transplant. Source of these receptors: a male patient aged 2 to 10 who had a stem cell transplant for acute lymphoblastic leukemia, so the T cells may come from the graft donor.

The gene calls are TRBV5-1 and TRBJ2-5, with 10 bases matching TRBD1. Per germline, CDR1 SGHRS and CDR2 YFSETQ. The CDR3 is made up of 15 amino acids. Trimming removed 4 bases from V and 3 bases from J; junction bases left unmatched: 6. For the CDR3, the DNA is TGCGCCAGCAGCCCCGTGGACAGGGGGGAAGAGACCCAGTACTTC. It encodes CASSPVDRGEETQYF.

In its sample, this clonotype was seen many times. The chain is built from TRBV10-3 and TRBJ1-2; no firm D call. The CDR3 is made up of 16 amino acids. V lost 3 bases and J lost 5, with 19 bases in between. CDR1 and CDR2 from the germline V gene are ENHRY and SYGVKD. The CDR3 spells CAISESPGRYFYGYTF. The CDR3 DNA reads TGTGCCATCAGTGAATCGCCGGGCAGGTACTTTTATGGCTACACCTTC.

V is TRBV12-3 or TRBV12-4 and J is TRBJ1-6, with D uncertain. The CDR3 consists of 12 residues. V lost 5 bases and J lost 10, with 9 bases in between. The CDR3 coding sequence is TGTGCCAGCAGTCTACATGAATCACCCCTCCACTTT. As protein: CASSLHESPLHF.

The V gene is TRBV12-3 or TRBV12-4, the J gene TRBJ2-7; D unresolved. Trimming cost V 5 bases and J 0 bases, with 8 bases left between them. The CDR3 consists of 13 residues. Written as DNA, the CDR3 is TGTGCCAGCAGTACCTCGAGCTCCTACGAGCAGTACTTC. This sequence encodes CASSTSSSYEQYF.

This clonotype was counted only a few times. The chain employs TRBV28 and TRBJ2-1; D gene uncertain. Trimming cost V 3 bases and J 1 base, with 13 bases left between them. Per germline, CDR1 MDHEN and CDR2 SYDVKM. The CDR3 extends over 16 amino acids. CDR3 sequence: CASSFFSAYSYNEQFF. CDR3 bases: TGTGCCAGCAGTTTCTTTTCAGCCTATTCCTACAATGAGCAGTTCTTC.

This clonotype was recorded at least ten times. V gene TRBV4-2 combines with J gene TRBJ2-3; 7 positions match TRBD2. The CDR3 length is 17 residues. CDR1 LGHNA and CDR2 YNFKEQ come from the germline V gene. The V segment lost 3 bases and the J segment 0 bases; nucleotides outside the gene matches: 9. The CDR3, as DNA: TGTGCCAGCAGCCACTCGCCCAGCGGGACTAGCACAGATACGCAGTATTTT. Translation gives CASSHSPSGTSTDTQYF.

The sample holds many counts of this clonotype. V and J are TRBV12-3 or TRBV12-4 and TRBJ2-7, with D unresolved. Trimming took 3 bases from V and 0 from J, leaving 12 bases between them. CDR3 size: 15 residues. The CDR3 loop is CASSFDLGSSYEQYF. CDR3 coding DNA: TGTGCCAGCAGTTTCGATCTCGGGTCCTCCTACGAGCAGTACTTC.

This clonotype was counted only a few times. The chain uses TRBV6-2 or TRBV6-3 and TRBJ2-7, with D unresolved. Germline lookup yields CDR1 MNHEY and CDR2 SVGEGT. V shed 2 bases and J shed 0 bases, with 5 bases lying between them. This CDR3 spans 13 amino acids. The CDR3 DNA reads as TGTGCCAGCAGTTACACCTACTCCTACGAGCAGTACTTC. The encoded protein is CASSYTYSYEQYF.

At least ten counts were recorded for this clonotype. The chain recombines TRBV5-1 with TRBJ2-4; 9 bases align to TRBD2. The CDR3 consists of 17 residues. Germline CDR1 reads SGHRS; CDR2 reads YFSETQ. V lost 3 bases, J lost 6 bases, and 13 bases stayed unmatched. The CDR3 loop is CASSSSSSRLAANIQYF. The CDR3 nucleotides read TGCGCCAGCAGCTCCTCATCCTCGAGACTAGCGGCAAACATTCAGTACTTC.

The chain recombines TRBV11-2 with TRBJ2-7, with 7 bases that match TRBD1. Germline V gene data show CDR1 as SGHAT and CDR2 as FQNNGV. V gave up 3 bases and J gave up 0 bases; unmatched junction bases: 5. The CDR3 is 15 residues long. CDR3 protein: CASSFWDSLSYEQYF. The CDR3 DNA reads as TGTGCCAGCAGCTTTTGGGACAGCCTCTCCTACGAGCAGTACTTC.

This clonotype was observed at least ten times. V is TRBV7-9 and J is TRBJ2-6; D uncertain. This CDR3 contains 14 residues. V was clipped by 6 bases and J by 0 bases, with 6 bases between them. CDR1 and CDR2 (germline): SEHNR, FQNEAQ (reference sequence). CDR3 amino acids: CASSHNSGANVLTF. CDR3 nucleotides: TGTGCCAGCAGTCATAACTCTGGGGCCAACGTCCTGACTTTC.

This clonotype was counted between two and nine times. The V gene is TRBV20-1, the J gene TRBJ2-7; D perhaps matches TRBD2 (6 bases). CDR1 and CDR2 from the germline V gene are DFQATT and SNEGSKA (reference sequence). V lost 8 bases and J lost 6, with 23 bases in between. The CDR3 is 14 residues long. The CDR3: CSPKLFTGGIEQYF. CDR3 nucleotide sequence: TGCAGTCCTAAACTGTTCACCGGGGGAATCGAGCAGTACTTC.

This clonotype was seen only a few times. The gene calls are TRBV9 and TRBJ2-7; 9 positions agree with TRBD2. The CDR3 runs 16 residues. V lost 0 bases and J lost 2; bases outside the gene matches: 6. Per the germline V gene, CDR1 is SGDLS and CDR2 is YYNGEE. The DNA for the CDR3 is TGTGCCAGCAGCGTAGAGGCTAGCGGGGCTCCCTACGAGCAGTACTTC. Translation: CASSVEASGAPYEQYF.

CDR3 residues: CASSYVWGTGALPYEQYF. As DNA, the CDR3 is TGCGCCAGCAGCTACGTGTGGGGGACAGGGGCCCTGCCCTACGAGCAGTACTTC. The chain joins TRBV5-1 to TRBJ2-7; 10 bases match TRBD1. CDR1 is SGHRS and CDR2 is YFSETQ in the germline V gene. The CDR3 contains 18 residues. After removal of 3 bases from V and 2 bases from J, the junction contained 14 bases not matched to a gene. The full variable domain, its missing parts supplied by reference TRBV5-1 and TRBJ2-7, is KAGVTQTPRYLIKTRGQQVTLSCSPISGHRSVSWYQQTPGQGLQFLFEYFSETQRNKGNFPGRFSGRQFSNSRSEMNVSTLELGDSALYLCASSYVWGTGALPYEQYFGPGTRLTVT.

The CDR3 coding sequence is TGTGCCAGCAGAAGGACAGGGGTAGAGACCCAGTACTTC. Residues: CASRRTGVETQYF. The chain recombines TRBV28 with TRBJ2-5; the match to TRBD1 covers 9 bases. This CDR3 has 13 residues. Trimming cost V 6 bases and J 4 bases; bases outside gene matches: 3. CDR1 and CDR2 from the germline V gene are MDHEN and SYDVKM.

This clonotype appeared many times. The CDR3 bases are TGTGCCAGCAGCCAAGCGAGCTCCTACGAGCAGTACTTC. This gives the protein CASSQASSYEQYF. This chain joins TRBV4-2 and TRBJ2-7; unclear D gene. Germline CDR1 is LGHNA and CDR2 is YNFKEQ. The CDR3 spans 13 residues. Between the trimmed V and J ends, which lost 1 base and 0 bases, there was a span of 4 bases.

This chain links TRBV10-1 with TRBJ2-1; TRBD2 might be the D (6 bases). CDR3 length: 16 residues. The V gene's germline CDR1 is WNHNN and CDR2 SYGVQD (reference sequence). The V end lost 0 bases, the J end lost 6 bases, and 15 bases lay between the germline ends. The CDR3 sequence: CASSESYGSLLNEQFF. The CDR3 bases are TGCGCCAGCAGTGAGTCGTACGGGAGCTTACTCAATGAGCAGTTCTTC.

This clonotype was detected a few times. The chain joins TRBV21-1 to TRBJ1-2; TRBD1 is the table's D call, not checked against the DNA. TRBV21-1 is a listed pseudogene. The CDR3 runs to 13 residues. The CDR3 sequence is CASNSTVNYGYTF. The CDR3 DNA sequence: TGTGCCAGCAACTCGACAGTAAACTATGGCTACACCTTC.

On this clonotype: A read error may account for a junction end that differs from germline. The genes are TRBV7-7 and TRBJ2-5, with D perhaps given as TRBD1 or TRBD2 (5 bases each). The germline CDR1 and CDR2 sequences are SSHAT and FNYEAQ (reference sequence). The CDR3 is made up of 14 amino acids. CDR3 residues: CASSLVFGDETQYF. The CDR3 region has the DNA TGTGCTAGCAGCTTAGTTTTTGGGGACGAGACCCAGTACTTC.

J is TRBJ2-7 and V is TRBV28, with D perhaps TRBD1 (5 bases). The germline V and J ends were trimmed by 3 bases and 3 bases, with 12 bases remaining between them. Per the germline V gene, CDR1 is MDHEN and CDR2 is SYDVKM. This CDR3 has 14 amino acids. In DNA form, the CDR3 reads TGTGCCAGCAGTTTCCTGGGGCACCTCTACGAGCAGTACTTC. Its translation: CASSFLGHLYEQYF. The full variable domain, completed using reference TRBV28 and TRBJ2-7, is DVKVTQSSRYLVKRTGEKVFLECVQDMDHENMFWYRQDPGLGLRLIYFSYDVKMKEKGDIPEGYSVSREKKERFSLILESASTNQTSMYLCASSFLGHLYEQYFGPGTRLTVT.

This clonotype was counted a few times. This chain uses TRBV5-6 with TRBJ1-4; D is unresolved. CDR3 length: 13 amino acids. The V gene lost 2 bases and the J gene lost 7 bases, with 9 bases spanning the gap. The germline CDR1 and CDR2 sequences are SGHDT and YYEEEE. The CDR3 DNA reads as TGTGCCAGCAGCTTTTCGCGGGGTGAAAAACTGTTTTTT. Translating gives CASSFSRGEKLFF.

The rearrangement links TRBV6-5 to TRBJ2-3; D is perhaps TRBD1 or TRBD2 (6 bases each). CDR1 MNHEY and CDR2 SVGAGI come from the germline V gene. The CDR3 contains 17 residues. Deletions cut 2 bases from V and 6 bases from J, with 21 bases between. The CDR3 nucleotides read TGTGCCAGCAGTTACGGGAAACAGGGACTTTTGGCGGATACGCAGTATTTT. Its protein product is CASSYGKQGLLADTQYF.